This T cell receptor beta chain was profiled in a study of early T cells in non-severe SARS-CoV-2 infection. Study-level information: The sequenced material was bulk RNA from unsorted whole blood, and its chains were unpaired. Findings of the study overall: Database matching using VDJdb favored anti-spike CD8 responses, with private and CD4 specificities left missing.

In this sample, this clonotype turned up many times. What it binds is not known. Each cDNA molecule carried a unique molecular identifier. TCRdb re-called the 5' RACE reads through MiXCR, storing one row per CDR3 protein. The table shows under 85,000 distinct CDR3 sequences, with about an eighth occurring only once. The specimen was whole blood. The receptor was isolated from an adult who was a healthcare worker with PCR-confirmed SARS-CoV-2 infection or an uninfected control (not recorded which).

CDR3 DNA: TGTGCCAGCAGTTTCAACTACAATGAGCAGTTCTTC. As protein: CASSFNYNEQFF. The chain couples TRBV27 to TRBJ2-1, with D unresolved. The germline V gene encodes CDR1 MNHEY and CDR2 SMNVEV (reference sequence). The ends were cut back, 3 bases at V and 3 bases at J, with 3 bases in the middle. This CDR3 is built from 12 residues.